The 21 T cell receptor beta chains reported below all come from one sample, sequenced in a study of blood T cell repertoires in COVID-19. TCRdb's table, derived via immunoSEQ multiplex PCR, lists solely in-frame clones and lacks some. The sample lists around 130,000 clones; roughly 91% were seen once. The sample consisted of peripheral blood. The source of these receptors is a man aged 45-65 years with active or convalescent COVID-19.

The chain recombines TRBV2 with TRBJ2-1; no clear D gene. The germline V gene encodes CDR1 SNHLY and CDR2 FYNNEI. Trimming removed 6 bases from V and 2 bases from J, with 8 bases in between. This CDR3 has 13 residues. The CDR3 nucleotides are TGTGCCAGCAGCCTAGTCACCTACAATGAGCAGTTCTTC. Encoded protein: CASSLVTYNEQFF. The full variable domain, completed using reference TRBV2 and TRBJ2-1, is EPEVTQTPSHQVTQMGQEVILRCVPISNHLYFYWYRQILGQKVEFLVSFYNNEISEKSEIFDDQFSVERPDGSNFTLKIRSTKLEDSAMYFCASSLVTYNEQFFGPGTRLTVL.

This rearrangement joins TRBV25-1 to TRBJ2-3; TRBD1 matches 9 bases. The CDR3 covers 15 residues. Germline lookup yields CDR1 MGHDK and CDR2 SYGVNS. The junction had 4 bases not matched to a gene; V was cut back by 1 base and J by 5 bases. CDR3 in amino acids: CASSELGQGGDTQYF. CDR3 DNA: TGTGCCAGCAGTGAATTGGGACAGGGAGGAGATACGCAGTATTTT.

CDR3 region: CASSLEGGTYNEQFF. CDR3 in DNA: TGTGCCAGCAGTTTGGAAGGGGGTACCTACAATGAGCAGTTCTTC. The chain couples TRBV6-5 to TRBJ2-1; maybe TRBD1 (6 bases). Germline assignment: CDR1 MNHEY and CDR2 SVGAGI. Trimming removed 4 bases at V and 2 bases at J, with 12 bases between. The CDR3 sequence is 15 residues long.

This clone showed up just a few times. This chain connects TRBV6-1 to TRBJ1-4; 9 bases align to TRBD1. V lost 3 bases, J lost 6 bases, and 2 bases stayed unmatched. The CDR3 sequence is 14 residues long. The germline CDR1 and CDR2 sequences are MNHNS and SASEGT. CDR3 nucleotide sequence: TGTGCCAGCAGTGACACAGGGGGCTATGAAAAACTGTTTTTT. This sequence encodes CASSDTGGYEKLFF.

V gene TRBV5-5 combines with J gene TRBJ2-2; tentatively, D is TRBD2 (6 bases). The length of the CDR3 is 16 residues. Germline V gene lookup returns CDR1 SGHKS and CDR2 YYEKEE (reference sequence). V dropped 0 bases and J dropped 6 bases, with 15 bases sitting between them. CDR3 coding DNA: TGTGCCAGCAGCTTGGCGACTAGTCAACACGCCGGGGAGCTGTTTTTT. Translated, it gives CASSLATSQHAGELFF.

The chain recombines TRBV24-1 with TRBJ2-1; maybe TRBD1 (5 bases). Trimming removed 3 bases from V and 0 bases from J, with 11 bases in between. Looked up from germline, CDR1 is KGHDR and CDR2 is SFDVKD. The CDR3 is 16 amino acids. The CDR3 nucleotides are TGTGCCACCAGTGATCCCTCAGGGAACTCCTACAATGAGCAGTTCTTC. It translates to CATSDPSGNSYNEQFF.

The rearrangement links TRBV9 to TRBJ1-2; 7 bases are shared with TRBD1. CDR1 and CDR2 (germline): SGDLS, YYNGEE. V lost 0 bases, J lost 4 bases, and 9 bases stayed unmatched. The CDR3 runs 16 residues. This CDR3 is CASSVDTGVSPYGYTF. DNA of the CDR3: TGTGCCAGCAGCGTAGACACAGGGGTGAGCCCCTATGGCTACACCTTC.

V is TRBV6-4 and J is TRBJ2-2; D possibly corresponds to TRBD2 (5 bases). The CDR3 contains 15 residues. Trimming pared 6 bases from V and 0 bases from J, leaving 11 bases between. Germline CDR1 is MRHNA and CDR2 is SNTAGT. In nucleotides, the CDR3 is TGTGCCAGCAGCTTGGAGGCAGCGAACACCGGGGAGCTGTTTTTT. Translation gives CASSLEAANTGELFF.

The chain is built from TRBV30 and TRBJ2-6; tentatively, D is TRBD1 (5 bases). In germline, CDR1 is GTSNPN, CDR2 SVGIG (reference sequence). The V and J ends lost 0 bases and 2 bases respectively, with 11 bases between them. The CDR3 is made up of 16 amino acids. For the CDR3, the DNA is TGTGCCTGGAGTGTACGTCTAGGGGCTGGGGCCAACGTCCTGACTTTC. This gives the protein CAWSVRLGAGANVLTF. Combining the CDR3 with reference TRBV30 and TRBJ2-6 gives the whole variable domain SQTIHQWPATLVQPVGSPLSLECTVEGTSNPNLYWYRQAAGRGLQLLFYSVGIGQISSEVPQNLSASRPQDRQFILSSKKLLLSDSGFYLCAWSVRLGAGANVLTFGAGSRLTVL.

This clone was detected only once. V is TRBV6-6 and J is TRBJ1-1, with TRBD1 identical over 9 bases. CDR1 and CDR2 (germline): MNHNY, SVGAGI (reference sequence). The CDR3 sequence is 16 residues long. Trimming cost V 5 bases and J 8 bases; bases outside gene matches: 15. This CDR3 is CASSRPGQGKPGEAFF. CDR3 nucleotide sequence: TGTGCCAGCAGTCGACCGGGACAGGGAAAACCCGGGGAAGCTTTCTTT.

This chain links TRBV10-1 with TRBJ2-1, with D perhaps matching TRBD2 (6 bases). CDR3 length equals 14 residues. CDR1 and CDR2 from the germline V gene are WNHNN and SYGVQD (reference sequence). The ends were cut back, 2 bases at V and 2 bases at J, with 7 bases in the middle. CDR3 amino acids: CASSERGAYNEQFF. CDR3 bases: TGCGCCAGCAGTGAGCGCGGGGCCTACAATGAGCAGTTCTTC.

The genes are TRBV15 and TRBJ2-5, with 8 positions matching TRBD1. The CDR3 extends over 15 amino acids. Germline CDR1 LNHNV, CDR2 YYDKDF (reference sequence). V lost 6 bases to trimming and J lost 1 base; unmatched junction nucleotides: 7. CDR3 sequence: CATSGRGPPQETQYF. The CDR3 DNA is TGTGCCACCAGTGGCAGGGGGCCCCCCCAAGAGACCCAGTACTTC.

The chain links TRBV6-1 to TRBJ1-2; 7 nucleotides line up with TRBD1. The CDR3 covers 16 residues. Unmatched junction bases numbered 11, after V lost 4 bases and J lost 3 bases. Germline loops: CDR1 MNHNS, CDR2 SASEGT. CDR3 region: CASSGPTGQLYYGYTF. The CDR3, as DNA: TGTGCCAGCAGTGGACCTACGGGACAGCTATACTATGGCTACACCTTC.

The V gene is TRBV7-2, the J gene TRBJ2-7, with D unresolved. The CDR3 length is 12 residues. The germline CDR1 and CDR2 sequences are SGHTA and FQGNSA. Trimming pared 5 bases from V and 3 bases from J, leaving 8 bases between. The chain's CDR3 is CASSPTHYEQYF. CDR3 sequence (DNA): TGTGCCAGCAGCCCAACTCACTACGAGCAGTACTTC.

V gene TRBV11-2 combines with J gene TRBJ2-7; D is ambiguous. The V end lost 0 bases, the J end lost 2 bases, and 5 bases lay between the germline ends. Looked up from germline, CDR1 is SGHAT and CDR2 is FQNNGV. The CDR3 is 13 residues long. Here the CDR3 reads CASSLDRPYEQYF. The CDR3 DNA reads as TGTGCCAGCAGCTTAGACAGGCCCTACGAGCAGTACTTC.

The chain combines TRBV10-3 with TRBJ2-7, with 15 bases fitting TRBD2. Germline lookup yields CDR1 ENHRY and CDR2 SYGVKD. V lost 6 bases, J lost 3 bases, and 15 bases stayed unmatched. The CDR3 runs 19 residues. The CDR3 reads CAIRGQIGLAGGEVYEQYF. CDR3 coding DNA: TGTGCCATCAGGGGGCAGATCGGACTAGCGGGAGGGGAGGTCTACGAGCAGTACTTC.

The chain is built from TRBV29-1 and TRBJ2-2, with TRBD1 matching 8 bases. J was trimmed by 1 base and V by 7 bases; bases with no gene match: 2. The CDR3 spans 13 residues. Germline V gene sequence: CDR1 SQVTM, CDR2 ANQGSEA. The chain's CDR3 is CSGGQGNTGELFF. CDR3 in DNA: TGCAGCGGAGGACAGGGGAACACCGGGGAGCTGTTTTTT.

The chain recombines TRBV9 with TRBJ2-3; tentatively, D is TRBD1 (6 bases). The CDR3 totals 15 residues. CDR1 and CDR2 from the germline V gene are SGDLS and YYNGEE. V lost 4 bases and J 2 bases, leaving 14 bases between the germline ends. The CDR3 nucleotides are TGTGCCAGCAGCCTGTCAGGGGCAGACACAGATACGCAGTATTTT. Amino acids: CASSLSGADTDTQYF.

In DNA, the CDR3 is TGTGCCAGCAGTGACCCCTGGGACAGTCAGTTCTACGAGCAGTACTTC. This codes for CASSDPWDSQFYEQYF. This chain connects TRBV6-1 to TRBJ2-7; 7 bases align to TRBD1. The CDR3 is made up of 16 amino acids. Trimming removed 3 bases from V and 3 bases from J; junction bases left unmatched: 11. CDR1 is MNHNS and CDR2 is SASEGT in the germline V gene.

With regard to this clone: The sample carries other DNA sequences with the same CDR3. V is TRBV5-1 and J is TRBJ2-7, with TRBD1 identical over 7 bases. The CDR3 has 14 residues. The V and J ends lost 0 bases and 2 bases, in that order; junction bases with no gene match: 2. The V gene's germline CDR1 is SGHRS and CDR2 YFSETQ. CDR3 protein: CASSLGQGPYEQYF. Written as DNA, the CDR3 is TGCGCCAGCAGCTTGGGACAGGGACCCTACGAGCAGTACTTC. The full variable domain, completed using reference TRBV5-1 and TRBJ2-7, is KAGVTQTPRYLIKTRGQQVTLSCSPISGHRSVSWYQQTPGQGLQFLFEYFSETQRNKGNFPGRFSGRQFSNSRSEMNVSTLELGDSALYLCASSLGQGPYEQYFGPGTRLTVT.

The rearrangement joins TRBV24-1 to TRBJ2-3; TRBD1 is a possible D gene (6 bases). CDR1 is KGHDR, CDR2 SFDVKD, per germline. V was clipped by 4 bases and J by 2 bases, with 9 bases between them. This CDR3 spans 14 amino acids. The DNA of the CDR3 is TGTGCCACCAGTGACCACAGGGACACAGATACGCAGTATTTT. Amino acid sequence: CATSDHRDTDTQYF.